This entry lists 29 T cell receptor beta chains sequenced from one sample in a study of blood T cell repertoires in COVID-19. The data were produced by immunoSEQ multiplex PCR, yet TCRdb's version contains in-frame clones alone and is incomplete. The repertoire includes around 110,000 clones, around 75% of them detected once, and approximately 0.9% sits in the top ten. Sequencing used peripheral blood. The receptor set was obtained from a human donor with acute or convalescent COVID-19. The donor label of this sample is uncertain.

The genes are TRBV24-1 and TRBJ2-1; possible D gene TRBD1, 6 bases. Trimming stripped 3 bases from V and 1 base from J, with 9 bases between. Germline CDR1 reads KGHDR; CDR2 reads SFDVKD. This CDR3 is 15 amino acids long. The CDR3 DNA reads TGTGCCACCAGTGATCAGCAGGGGTCCTACAATGAGCAGTTCTTC. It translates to CATSDQQGSYNEQFF.

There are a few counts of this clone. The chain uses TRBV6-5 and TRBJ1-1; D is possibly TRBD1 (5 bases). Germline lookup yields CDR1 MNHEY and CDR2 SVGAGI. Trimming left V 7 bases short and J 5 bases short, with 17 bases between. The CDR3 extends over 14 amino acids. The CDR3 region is CASNADSHGTEAFF. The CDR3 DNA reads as TGTGCCAGCAATGCCGACAGTCATGGAACTGAAGCTTTCTTT.

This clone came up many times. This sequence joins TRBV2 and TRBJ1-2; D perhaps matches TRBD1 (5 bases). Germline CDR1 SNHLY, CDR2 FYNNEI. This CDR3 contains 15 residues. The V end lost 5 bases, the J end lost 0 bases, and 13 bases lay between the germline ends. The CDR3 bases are TGTGCCAGCAGTCCTCGGCAGGGCCCTAACTATGGCTACACCTTC. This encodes CASSPRQGPNYGYTF.

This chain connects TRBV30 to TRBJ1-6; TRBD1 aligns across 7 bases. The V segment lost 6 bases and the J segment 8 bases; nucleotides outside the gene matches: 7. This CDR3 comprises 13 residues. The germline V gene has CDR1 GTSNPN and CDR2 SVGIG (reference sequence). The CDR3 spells CACAGTVYSPLHF. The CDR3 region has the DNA TGTGCCTGCGCCGGGACAGTCTATTCACCCCTCCACTTT.

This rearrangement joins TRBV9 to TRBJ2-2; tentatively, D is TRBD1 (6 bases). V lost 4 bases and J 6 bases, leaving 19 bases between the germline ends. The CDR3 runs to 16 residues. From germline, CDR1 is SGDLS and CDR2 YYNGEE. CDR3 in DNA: TGTGCCAGCAGCCGAGACGTCACAGGGATGGCCGGGGAGCTGTTTTTT. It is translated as CASSRDVTGMAGELFF.

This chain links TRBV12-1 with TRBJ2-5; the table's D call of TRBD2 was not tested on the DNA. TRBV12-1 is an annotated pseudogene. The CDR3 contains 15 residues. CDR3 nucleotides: TGTGCCAGCAGCCCCCACTCCGATTCCATAGAGACCCAGTACTTC. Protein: CASSPHSDSIETQYF.

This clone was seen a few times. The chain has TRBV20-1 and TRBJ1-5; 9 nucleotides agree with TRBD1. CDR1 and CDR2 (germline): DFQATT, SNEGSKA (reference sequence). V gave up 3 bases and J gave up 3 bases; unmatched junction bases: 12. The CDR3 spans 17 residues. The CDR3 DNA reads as TGCAGTGCTAGTCCCTGGACAGGGGCGGTAAACAATCAGCCCCAGCATTTT. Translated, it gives CSASPWTGAVNNQPQHF.

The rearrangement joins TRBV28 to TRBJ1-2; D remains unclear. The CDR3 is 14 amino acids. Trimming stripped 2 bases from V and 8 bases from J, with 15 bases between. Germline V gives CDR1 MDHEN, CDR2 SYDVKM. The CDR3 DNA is TGTGCCAGCAGTTTAAGCGGGAGGGATCGGGGCTACACCTTC. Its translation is CASSLSGRDRGYTF.

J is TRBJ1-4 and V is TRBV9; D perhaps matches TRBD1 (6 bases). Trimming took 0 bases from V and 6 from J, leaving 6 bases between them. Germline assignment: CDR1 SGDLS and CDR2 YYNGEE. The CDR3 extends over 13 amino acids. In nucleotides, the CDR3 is TGTGCCAGCAGCGTAGGGACAGATGAAAAACTGTTTTTT. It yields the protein CASSVGTDEKLFF.

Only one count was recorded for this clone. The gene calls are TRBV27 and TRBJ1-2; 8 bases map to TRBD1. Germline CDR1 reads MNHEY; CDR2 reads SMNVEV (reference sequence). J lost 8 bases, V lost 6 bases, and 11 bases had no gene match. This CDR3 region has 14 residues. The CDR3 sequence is CASSRKSTGVGYTF. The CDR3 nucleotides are TGTGCCAGCAGCCGGAAATCGACAGGGGTCGGCTACACCTTC.

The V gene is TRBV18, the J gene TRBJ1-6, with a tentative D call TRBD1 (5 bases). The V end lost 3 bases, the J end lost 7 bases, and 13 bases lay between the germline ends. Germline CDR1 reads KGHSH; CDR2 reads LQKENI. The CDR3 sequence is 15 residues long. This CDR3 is CASSPRQGWNSPLHF. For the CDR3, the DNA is TGTGCCAGCTCACCTCGGCAGGGATGGAATTCACCCCTCCACTTT.

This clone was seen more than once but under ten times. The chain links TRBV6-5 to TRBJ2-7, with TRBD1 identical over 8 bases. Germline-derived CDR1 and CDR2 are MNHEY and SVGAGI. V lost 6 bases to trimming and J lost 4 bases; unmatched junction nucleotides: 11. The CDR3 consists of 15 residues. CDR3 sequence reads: CASSLSGTGTYEQYV. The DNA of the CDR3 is TGTGCCAGCAGCCTATCCGGGACAGGCACATACGAGCAGTACGTC.

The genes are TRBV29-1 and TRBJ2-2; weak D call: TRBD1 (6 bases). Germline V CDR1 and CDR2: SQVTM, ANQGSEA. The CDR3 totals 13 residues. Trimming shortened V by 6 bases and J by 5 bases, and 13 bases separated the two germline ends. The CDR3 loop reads CSVSGQSTGELFF. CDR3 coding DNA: TGCAGCGTGTCAGGACAGAGTACCGGGGAGCTGTTTTTT.

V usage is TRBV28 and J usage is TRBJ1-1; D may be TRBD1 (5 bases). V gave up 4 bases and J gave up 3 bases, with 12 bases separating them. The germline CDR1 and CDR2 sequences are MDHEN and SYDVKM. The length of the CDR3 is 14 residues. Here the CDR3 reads CASSYRLRDTEAFF. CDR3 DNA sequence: TGTGCCAGCAGTTACAGGCTCCGGGACACTGAAGCTTTCTTT.

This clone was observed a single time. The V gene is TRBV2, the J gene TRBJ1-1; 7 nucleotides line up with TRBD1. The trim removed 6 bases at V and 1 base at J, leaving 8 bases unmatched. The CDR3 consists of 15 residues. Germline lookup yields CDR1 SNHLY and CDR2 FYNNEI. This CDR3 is CASSSQQGRNTEAFF. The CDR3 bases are TGTGCCAGCAGCAGCCAACAGGGGAGGAACACTGAAGCTTTCTTT.

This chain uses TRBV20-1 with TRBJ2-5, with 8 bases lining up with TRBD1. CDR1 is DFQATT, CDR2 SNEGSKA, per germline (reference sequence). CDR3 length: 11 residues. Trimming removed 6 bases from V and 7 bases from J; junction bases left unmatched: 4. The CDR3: CSAADRATQYF. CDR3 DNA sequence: TGCAGTGCCGCGGACAGGGCGACCCAGTACTTC.

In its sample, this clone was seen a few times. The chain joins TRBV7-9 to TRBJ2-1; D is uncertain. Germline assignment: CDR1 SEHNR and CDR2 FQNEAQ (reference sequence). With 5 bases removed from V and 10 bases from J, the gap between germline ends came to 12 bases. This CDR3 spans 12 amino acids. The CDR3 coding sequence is TGTGCCAGCAGCCCCGGTGCAAACGAGCAGTTCTTC. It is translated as CASSPGANEQFF.

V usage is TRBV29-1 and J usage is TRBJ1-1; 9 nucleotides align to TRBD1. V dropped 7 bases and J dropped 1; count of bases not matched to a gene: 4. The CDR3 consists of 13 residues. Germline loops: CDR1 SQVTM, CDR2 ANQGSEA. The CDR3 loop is CSAQDRGNTEAFF. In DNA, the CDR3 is TGCAGCGCCCAGGACAGGGGGAACACTGAAGCTTTCTTT.

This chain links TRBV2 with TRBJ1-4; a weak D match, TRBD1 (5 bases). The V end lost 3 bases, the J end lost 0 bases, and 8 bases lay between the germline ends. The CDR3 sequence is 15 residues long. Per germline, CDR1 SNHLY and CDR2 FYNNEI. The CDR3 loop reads CASSDRAATNEKLFF. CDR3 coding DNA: TGTGCCAGCAGTGACAGGGCTGCAACTAATGAAAAACTGTTTTTT.

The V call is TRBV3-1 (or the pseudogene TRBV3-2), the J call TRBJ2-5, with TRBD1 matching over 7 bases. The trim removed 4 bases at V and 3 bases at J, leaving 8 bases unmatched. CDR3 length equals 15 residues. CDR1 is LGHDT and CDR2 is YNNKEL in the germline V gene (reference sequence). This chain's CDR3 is CASSRRDSREETQYF. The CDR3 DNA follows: TGTGCCAGCAGCCGACGGGACAGCAGAGAAGAGACCCAGTACTTC.

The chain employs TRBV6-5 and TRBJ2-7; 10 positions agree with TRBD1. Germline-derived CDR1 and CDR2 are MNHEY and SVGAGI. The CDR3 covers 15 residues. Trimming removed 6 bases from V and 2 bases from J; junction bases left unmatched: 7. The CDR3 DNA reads TGTGCCAGCAGCGCGGGACAGGGGCCCCCCTACGAGCAGTACTTC. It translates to CASSAGQGPPYEQYF.

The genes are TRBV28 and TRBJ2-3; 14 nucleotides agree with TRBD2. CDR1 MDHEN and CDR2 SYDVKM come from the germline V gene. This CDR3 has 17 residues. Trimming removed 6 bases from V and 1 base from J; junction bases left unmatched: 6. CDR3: CASRRLAGGRGTDTQYF. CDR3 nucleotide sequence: TGTGCCAGCAGGAGACTAGCGGGGGGGCGAGGCACAGATACGCAGTATTTT.

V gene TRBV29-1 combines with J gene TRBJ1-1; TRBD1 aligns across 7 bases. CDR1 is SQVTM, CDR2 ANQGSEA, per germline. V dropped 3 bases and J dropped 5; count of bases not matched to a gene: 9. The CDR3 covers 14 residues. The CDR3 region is CSVDVGTVSTEAFF. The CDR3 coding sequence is TGCAGCGTTGACGTGGGGACAGTTAGTACTGAAGCTTTCTTT.

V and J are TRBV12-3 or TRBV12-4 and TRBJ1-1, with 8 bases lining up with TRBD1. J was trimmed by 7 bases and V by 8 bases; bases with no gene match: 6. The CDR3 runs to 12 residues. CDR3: CASLGQEGEAFF. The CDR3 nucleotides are TGTGCCAGCCTGGGACAGGAGGGTGAAGCTTTCTTT.

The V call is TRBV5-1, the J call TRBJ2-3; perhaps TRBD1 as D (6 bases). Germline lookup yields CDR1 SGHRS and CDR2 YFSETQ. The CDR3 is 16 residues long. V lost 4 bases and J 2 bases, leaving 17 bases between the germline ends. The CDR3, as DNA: TGCGCCAGCAGCACTGCCGGGACACAAGTCACAGATACGCAGTATTTT. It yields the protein CASSTAGTQVTDTQYF.

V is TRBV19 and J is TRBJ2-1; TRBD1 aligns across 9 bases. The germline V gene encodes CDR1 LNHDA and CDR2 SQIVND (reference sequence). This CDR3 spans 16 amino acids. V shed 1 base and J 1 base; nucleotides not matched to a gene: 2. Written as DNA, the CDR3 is TGTGCCAGTAGTATAGCAGGGACAGGGTCCTACAATGAGCAGTTCTTC. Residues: CASSIAGTGSYNEQFF.

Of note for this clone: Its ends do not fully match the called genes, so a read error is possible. The CDR3 DNA reads TGTGCCAGCACCTTAGAATCGGGAGACGAGCAGTACTTC. This encodes CASTLESGDEQYF. The V gene is TRBV7-9, the J gene TRBJ2-7, with D perhaps matching TRBD2 (6 bases). The CDR3 is 13 residues long. Germline V gene data show CDR1 as SEHNR and CDR2 as FQNEAQ (reference sequence).

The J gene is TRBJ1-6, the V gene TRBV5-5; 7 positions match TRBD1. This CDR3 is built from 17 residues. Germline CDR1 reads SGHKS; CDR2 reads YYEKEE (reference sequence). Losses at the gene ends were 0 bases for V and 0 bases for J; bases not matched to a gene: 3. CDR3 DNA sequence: TGTGCCAGCAGCTTGGAGACAGGGAGCTCCTATAATTCACCCCTCCACTTT. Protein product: CASSLETGSSYNSPLHF.

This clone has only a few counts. The CDR3 region is CASSVGQGWNQPQHF. The DNA for the CDR3 is TGTGCCAGTAGTGTTGGACAGGGTTGGAATCAGCCCCAGCATTTT. The J gene is TRBJ1-5, the V gene TRBV19; TRBD1 matches 8 bases. Germline V lookup: CDR1 LNHDA, CDR2 SQIVND (reference sequence). This CDR3 spans 15 amino acids. V shed 5 bases, J shed 4 bases, and the junction held 7 bases outside the gene matches.